A few counts support the clone carrying this T cell receptor (beta chain). The antigen is unknown. This sample is drawn from a study of T-cell memory formation after mild COVID-19. About the research overall: TCR clusters were largely donor specific. Findings of the study overall: CD4+ contracting clones were mainly CM and EM; CD8+ ones, EMRA.

CDR1 and CDR2 from the germline V gene are SGHTA and FQGNSA. The V and J ends lost 4 bases and 6 bases, in that order; junction bases with no gene match: 18. CDR3 length: 19 residues. TCRdb re-called the 5' RACE reads with MiXCR, one entry per CDR3 protein. The sample records about 140,000 distinct CDR3 sequences, about 14% being singletons. V gene TRBV7-2 combines with J gene TRBJ2-1, with 10 bases fitting TRBD2. The TCR sequence derives from an adult woman who had mild COVID-19 (a few samples of this study predate the infection). Cell type and time point are not known. Sequenced input: PBMCs or a T cell subset sorted from them (not recorded which). The CDR3 is CASSSPGLASRSGLNEQFF. The DNA for the CDR3 is TGTGCCAGCAGCTCTCCGGGACTAGCGTCTCGGAGCGGGCTCAATGAGCAGTTCTTC. The full variable domain, its missing parts supplied by reference TRBV7-2 and TRBJ2-1, is GAGVSQSPSNKVTEKGKDVELRCDPISGHTALYWYRQSLGQGLEFLIYFQGNSAPDKSGLPSDRFSAERTGGSVSTLTIQRTQQEDSAVYLCASSSPGLASRSGLNEQFFGPGTRLTVL.